This T cell receptor (beta chain) was identified in a study of blood T cell repertoires in COVID-19. TCRdb's copy holds only in-frame clones and misses some; the assay was immunoSEQ multiplex PCR. This sample has 130,000 to 150,000 clones, with over 75% found just once. V was clipped by 3 bases and J by 6 bases; unmatched bases: 6. Looked up from germline, CDR1 is MDHEN and CDR2 is SYDVKM. The CDR3 covers 14 residues. Sample: peripheral blood. The J gene is TRBJ2-7, the V gene TRBV28; 9 bases are shared with TRBD1. This sequence originates from a woman in her forties or fifties with acute or convalescent COVID-19. CDR3 residues: CASSLTQGAGEQYF. CDR3 nucleotides: TGTGCCAGCAGTTTGACACAGGGGGCGGGCGAGCAGTACTTC.